This is a list of T cell receptor beta chains from one sample in a study of regulatory T cells in long-lasting Graves disease. TCRdb passed the multiplex PCR reads through MiXCR, listing each CDR3 protein once. This table holds about 540,000 distinct CDR3 sequences, roughly 12% found once. These data were also filed under a second study, of T cells in Graves' hyperthyroidism and ophthalmopathy.

The sample was peripheral blood mononuclear cells (PBMCs), taken at new diagnosis, from a patient treated with antithyroid drugs. These receptors originate from a man younger than 45 with Graves disease. The CDR3 runs from the conserved cysteine through the conserved F or W. The D gene is left open where the match is weak. For some rows the clone size is stated as once, few or many, or as a class when expanded; others skip it.

TRBJ2-3 | many | TRBV27 | TRBD2 | TGTGCCAGCAGCTCCCCTAGCGGGAGGGCGGATACGCAGTATTTT | CASSSPSGRADTQYF
TRBJ2-1 | many | TRBV18 | NA | TGTGCCAGCTCCGATGGCTATGAGCAGTTCTTC | CASSDGYEQFF
TRBJ1-4 | many | TRBV30 | NA | TGTGCCTGGAGTCAAGGGAGTGTTGAAAAACTGTTTTTT | CAWSQGSVEKLFF
TRBJ2-7 | few | TRBV9 | TRBD2 | TGTGCCAGCAGCCCCCCTAGCGGGAGAGTCGACGAGCAGTACTTC | CASSPPSGRVDEQYF
TRBJ1-1 | many | TRBV29-1 | NA | TGCAGCCTCGGCGGGCCCGGCCAGCCTGAAGCTTTCTTT | CSLGGPGQPEAFF
TRBJ2-2 | many | TRBV2 | TRBD2 | TGTGCCAGCAGGAAGGTAGCGGGGAACACCGGGGAGCTGTTTTTT | CASRKVAGNTGELFF
TRBJ2-1 | NA | TRBV14 | NA | TGTGCCAGCAGCCAAAAAAGGGTCCTCTACAATGAGCAGTTCTTC | CASSQKRVLYNEQFF
TRBJ1-2 | NA | TRBV28 | NA | TGTGCCAGCAGCCCAGCGGAGGAGGGAGGATACTATGGCTACACCTTC | CASSPAEEGGYYGYTF
TRBJ2-2 | NA | TRBV28 | TRBD1 | TGTGCCAGCAGTGGGCAGGGACAGGGGGCGGCCGGGGAGCTGTTTTTT | CASSGQGQGAAGELFF
TRBJ2-7 | few | TRBV4-1 | NA | TGCGCCAGCAGCCAAGGAGACAGCTACGAGCAGTACTTC | CASSQGDSYEQYF
TRBJ1-1 | NA | TRBV11-2 | NA | TGTGCCAGCAGCCTAAGGGCCAGGGGCCGTTTAAACACTGAAGCTTTCTTT | CASSLRARGRLNTEAFF
TRBJ2-7 | many | TRBV6-1 | TRBD2 | TGTGCCAGCAGTCGACTAGCGGGAGGTCTGGAGCAGTACTTC | CASSRLAGGLEQYF
TRBJ1-5 | many | TRBV20-1 | NA | TGCAGTGCAAGGCCTGGAGGGTTGTATCAGCCCCAGCATTTT | CSARPGGLYQPQHF
TRBJ1-5 | many | TRBV20-1 | TRBD1 | TGCAGTGCTACCGGGACAGGGGGGTTTTACGGCAATCAGCCCCAGCATTTT | CSATGTGGFYGNQPQHF
TRBJ1-4 | many | TRBV7-9 | NA | TGTGCCAGCAGGGCCGGCCAGGGGGAAAAACTGTTTTTT | CASRAGQGEKLFF